This TCR beta chain originates from a study of identical twins. The germline gives CDR1 DFQATT, CDR2 SNEGSKA (reference sequence). The CDR3 has 16 amino acids. V was clipped by 0 bases and J by 6 bases; unmatched bases: 11. Turning to this clonotype: Its antigen is not known.

Findings and caveats of the study: Twins shared out-of-frame alpha sequences with excess low generation probability. Researchers caution that invariant MAIT and iNKT cells could partly confound zero-insertion analyses. In beta out-of-frame sequences, the excess sharing between twins was weaker.

TCRdb itself ran the 5' RACE reads through MiXCR, one entry per CDR3 protein. The data show some 1,600,000 distinct CDR3 sequences, under 35% seen once. The chain combines TRBV20-1 with TRBJ2-1; 7 nucleotides match TRBD2. The sequencing input was cord blood. The sequence derives from a newborn girl in good health. CDR3 DNA sequence: TGCAGTGCTAGAGATTTCGAGGGCGGGAGACCCAATGAGCAGTTCTTC. As protein: CSARDFEGGRPNEQFF.